What follows are 27 T cell receptor beta chains derived from one specimen sequenced in a study of blood T cell repertoires in COVID-19. Libraries were prepared by immunoSEQ multiplex PCR; TCRdb keeps only in-frame clonotypes and omits some of them. The table records over 90,000 clones, approximately 84% of them present only once. The sequenced material came from peripheral blood. These receptors originate from a human donor in a cohort sampled during active COVID-19.

The chain links TRBV11-2 to TRBJ2-4; D perhaps matches TRBD2 (6 bases). The CDR3 has 15 residues. Germline CDR1 and CDR2: SGHAT and FQNNGV. Trimming removed 1 base at V and 1 base at J, with 8 bases between. The CDR3 loop is CASSLASAAKNIQYF. In nucleotides, the CDR3 is TGTGCCAGCAGCTTAGCTAGCGCTGCCAAAAACATTCAGTACTTC.

This chain joins TRBV6-2 or TRBV6-3 and TRBJ1-1; D ambiguous. Germline lookup yields CDR1 MNHEY and CDR2 SVGEGT. This CDR3 is built from 15 residues. The V and J ends lost 4 bases and 1 base respectively, with 13 bases between them. CDR3 sequence: CASSSGRRANTEAFF. As DNA, the CDR3 is TGTGCCAGCAGTTCGGGCAGGAGGGCGAACACTGAAGCTTTCTTT.

The V call is TRBV5-4, the J call TRBJ2-7, with D hard to call. The CDR3 is 15 residues long. V was clipped by 3 bases and J by 0 bases, with 13 bases between them. Germline V CDR1 and CDR2: SGHNT, YYREEE (reference sequence). This CDR3 reads CASSYSGSFSYEQYF. The CDR3 bases are TGTGCCAGCAGCTACTCCGGGTCCTTCTCCTACGAGCAGTACTTC.

The chain carries TRBV5-1 and TRBJ1-1; 8 bases match TRBD1. The V gene's germline CDR1 is SGHRS and CDR2 YFSETQ. Germline trimming cut 0 bases from V and 6 bases from J; bases unmatched to any gene: 10. The CDR3 totals 16 residues. The CDR3: CASSLGQGAGWAEAFF. Here the CDR3 DNA reads TGCGCCAGCAGCTTGGGGCAGGGGGCCGGTTGGGCTGAAGCTTTCTTT.

The chain combines TRBV3-1 (or the pseudogene TRBV3-2) with TRBJ1-2; 9 positions agree with TRBD1. In germline, CDR1 is LGHDT, CDR2 YNNKEL (reference sequence). This CDR3 is built from 14 residues. The ends lost 5 bases at V and 7 bases at J; junction bases unmatched: 8. This CDR3 reads CASSWGQGASGYTF. DNA for the CDR3: TGTGCCAGCAGCTGGGGACAGGGCGCCAGTGGCTACACCTTC.

J is TRBJ1-2 and V is TRBV4-2; TRBD1 is a possible D gene (6 bases). The CDR3 extends over 15 amino acids. The germline CDR1 and CDR2 sequences are LGHNA and YNFKEQ. Deletions cut 1 base from V and 4 bases from J, with 13 bases between. The CDR3 nucleotides are TGTGCCAGCAGCCAAGGCCCAGGGGCTGGCTATGGCTACACCTTC. Protein sequence: CASSQGPGAGYGYTF.

This clone occurred a few times. The chain couples TRBV4-3 to TRBJ1-1, with TRBD1 matching 7 bases. This CDR3 spans 12 amino acids. V trimming: 2 bases; J trimming: 7 bases; junction bases outside the gene matches: 1. Germline CDR1 and CDR2: LGHNA and YSLEER. Written as DNA, the CDR3 is TGCGCCAGCAGCCAATACAGGGGTGAAGCTTTCTTT. This translates into CASSQYRGEAFF.

The rearrangement joins TRBV15 to TRBJ2-3; 9 bases fit TRBD2. The junction had 14 bases not matched to a gene; V was cut back by 0 bases and J by 1 base. The CDR3 length is 20 residues. Per germline, CDR1 LNHNV and CDR2 YYDKDF (reference sequence). The CDR3 DNA is TGTGCCACCAGCAGAGATACAGATCGGTGGGGCGGGGGGGGCACAGATACGCAGTATTTT. Translation gives CATSRDTDRWGGGGTDTQYF.

The rearrangement links TRBV19 to TRBJ2-3, with TRBD2 matching 8 bases. CDR3 size: 17 residues. The germline gives CDR1 LNHDA, CDR2 SQIVND (reference sequence). J gave up 3 bases and V 3 bases, and 11 bases lay outside the gene matches. The CDR3 nucleotides read TGTGCCAGTAGTATGGGACTAGGCTCAGGAGGGACAGATACGCAGTATTTT. It translates to CASSMGLGSGGTDTQYF.

This chain uses TRBV12-3 or TRBV12-4 with TRBJ2-7, with D maybe TRBD1 (5 bases). The length of the CDR3 is 13 residues. V lost 3 bases to trimming and J lost 5 bases, with 11 bases between them. The CDR3 spells CASSFSRVDEQYF. CDR3 DNA: TGTGCCAGCAGTTTTAGCAGGGTGGACGAGCAGTACTTC.

This clone was counted a few times. The chain carries TRBV4-1 and TRBJ1-3, with 8 positions matching TRBD1. In germline, CDR1 is MGHRA, CDR2 YSYEKL. V trimming: 3 bases; J trimming: 2 bases; junction bases outside the gene matches: 6. The CDR3 is 16 amino acids. CDR3: CASSQKTGAPGNTIYF. CDR3 nucleotides: TGCGCCAGCAGCCAGAAGACAGGGGCCCCTGGAAACACCATATATTTT.

V and J are TRBV5-4 and TRBJ1-1, with D possibly TRBD1 on 6 matching bases. V lost 2 bases, J lost 4 bases, and 15 bases lay in between. This CDR3 comprises 15 residues. Germline V gene sequence: CDR1 SGHNT, CDR2 YYREEE (reference sequence). The CDR3 protein is CASSLGGTLRTEAFF. CDR3 bases: TGTGCCAGCAGCTTAGGTGGGACATTGCGCACTGAAGCTTTCTTT. The whole variable domain, remainder taken from reference TRBV5-4 and TRBJ1-1, is ETGVTQSPTHLIKTRGQQVTLRCSSQSGHNTVSWYQQALGQGPQFIFQYYREEENGRGNFPPRFSGLQFPNYSSELNVNALELDDSALYLCASSLGGTLRTEAFFGQGTRLTVV.

The chain joins TRBV7-6 to TRBJ2-3; the D is unclear. The CDR3 has 14 amino acids. Germline V lookup: CDR1 SGHVS, CDR2 FNYEAQ. Trimming removed 2 bases at V and 1 base at J, with 7 bases between. In DNA, the CDR3 is TGTGCCAGCAGCTTAAACTTTGGCACAGATACGCAGTATTTT. This encodes CASSLNFGTDTQYF.

The chain carries TRBV7-2 and TRBJ2-2, with D perhaps TRBD2 (6 bases). The V end lost 1 base, the J end lost 6 bases, and 9 bases lay between the germline ends. The CDR3 has 14 amino acids. Germline V gene data show CDR1 as SGHTA and CDR2 as FQGNSA. The CDR3 reads CASSLVAAPGELFF. The DNA for the CDR3 is TGTGCCAGCAGCTTAGTAGCGGCCCCCGGGGAGCTGTTTTTT.

The chain couples TRBV6-4 to TRBJ1-2; 9 nucleotides line up with TRBD1. J gave up 6 bases and V 6 bases, and 11 bases lay outside the gene matches. CDR1 and CDR2 (germline): MRHNA, SNTAGT. The CDR3 has 15 residues. The CDR3 bases are TGTGCCAGCAGACCGGGACAGGGTTTTTTCAATGGCTACACCTTC. Protein product: CASRPGQGFFNGYTF.

The V and J genes are TRBV6-5 and TRBJ1-5, with a possible D match to TRBD1 (5 bases). The CDR3 runs 15 residues. Germline CDR1 MNHEY, CDR2 SVGAGI. The ends were cut back, 2 bases at V and 2 bases at J, with 10 bases in the middle. As DNA, the CDR3 is TGTGCCAGCAGTTACGGGCAGGGCGGCAATCAGCCCCAGCATTTT. Translation: CASSYGQGGNQPQHF.

This chain joins TRBV7-3 and TRBJ2-7, with 15 bases fitting TRBD2. After removal of 1 base from V and 5 bases from J, the junction contained 6 bases not matched to a gene. This CDR3 region has 17 residues. Germline V CDR1 and CDR2: SGHTA, FQGTGA. The CDR3 DNA reads as TGTGCCAGCAGCTTAAAGGGACTAGCGGGGGGAATGGACGAGCAGTACTTC. This translates into CASSLKGLAGGMDEQYF.

The chain uses TRBV5-1 and TRBJ2-1; 7 bases agree with TRBD2. The germline V gene has CDR1 SGHRS and CDR2 YFSETQ. After removal of 4 bases from V and 6 bases from J, the junction contained 4 bases not matched to a gene. CDR3 size: 13 residues. The CDR3 sequence is CASSLSGGNEQFF. The CDR3 DNA follows: TGCGCCAGCAGCCTGTCGGGGGGCAATGAGCAGTTCTTC.

This clone occurred once. The gene calls are TRBV9 and TRBJ1-2, with TRBD1 matching 7 bases. Trimming took 0 bases from V and 6 from J; bases not matched to a gene: 8. The CDR3 contains 15 residues. Germline assignment: CDR1 SGDLS and CDR2 YYNGEE. The CDR3 region has the DNA TGTGCCAGCAGCGTAGGGCCGGGACAGATAGATGGCTACACCTTC. Its translation: CASSVGPGQIDGYTF.

The chain has TRBV3-1 (or the pseudogene TRBV3-2) and TRBJ2-6; weak D call: TRBD1 (5 bases). Trimming took 4 bases from V and 2 from J, leaving 15 bases between them. This CDR3 spans 17 amino acids. Germline V gene data show CDR1 as LGHDT and CDR2 as YNNKEL (reference sequence). CDR3 amino acids: CASSRQGTQAGANVLTF. The CDR3 DNA reads as TGTGCCAGCAGCCGCCAGGGAACCCAGGCTGGGGCCAACGTCCTGACTTTC.

DNA for the CDR3: TGTGCCAGTGGACAGGGTGCTGAATACGAGCAGTACTTC. This codes for CASGQGAEYEQYF. This chain uses TRBV5-5 with TRBJ2-7; TRBD1 matches at 8 bases. The length of the CDR3 is 13 residues. The germline CDR1 and CDR2 sequences are SGHKS and YYEKEE (reference sequence). J was trimmed by 4 bases and V by 8 bases; bases with no gene match: 8. The full variable domain, rest sourced from reference TRBV5-5 and TRBJ2-7, is DAGVTQSPTHLIKTRGQQVTLRCSPISGHKSVSWYQQVLGQGPQFIFQYYEKEERGRGNFPDRFSARQFPNYSSELNVNALLLGDSALYLCASGQGAEYEQYFGPGTRLTVT.

This rearrangement joins TRBV27 to TRBJ2-7; TRBD2 might be the D (6 bases). With 2 bases removed from V and 5 bases from J, the gap between germline ends came to 16 bases. The CDR3 has 15 amino acids. The germline gives CDR1 MNHEY, CDR2 SMNVEV (reference sequence). As DNA, the CDR3 is TGTGCCAGCAGTTTAAATTACGGGGGTAGGGACGAGCAGTACTTC. This codes for CASSLNYGGRDEQYF.

V and J are TRBV15 and TRBJ2-7, with a weak D call TRBD2 (5 bases). The germline V gene has CDR1 LNHNV and CDR2 YYDKDF (reference sequence). This CDR3 is 14 amino acids long. Trimming pared 4 bases from V and 3 bases from J, leaving 13 bases between. The CDR3 here is CATSTSGRNYEQYF. CDR3 sequence (DNA): TGTGCCACCAGCACAAGCGGACGGAACTACGAGCAGTACTTC.

The chain couples TRBV5-4 to TRBJ2-7, with 8 positions matching TRBD1. The CDR3 contains 14 residues. Germline-derived CDR1 and CDR2 are SGHNT and YYREEE (reference sequence). Germline trimming cut 4 bases from V and 1 base from J; bases unmatched to any gene: 4. The CDR3 DNA follows: TGTGCCAGCAGCCCCACAGGGGGTTCCTACGAGCAGTACTTC. Translated, it gives CASSPTGGSYEQYF.

The chain recombines TRBV11-2 with TRBJ1-1, with D unresolved. Trimming took 2 bases from V and 0 from J, leaving 7 bases between them. There are 14 residues in the CDR3. The germline V gene has CDR1 SGHAT and CDR2 FQNNGV. This chain's CDR3 is CASSLQIMNTEAFF. The CDR3 nucleotides read TGTGCCAGCAGCTTACAGATCATGAACACTGAAGCTTTCTTT.

The V and J genes are TRBV3-1 (or the pseudogene TRBV3-2) and TRBJ2-2; 7 bases align to TRBD2. Germline CDR1 LGHDT, CDR2 YNNKEL (reference sequence). The CDR3 sequence is 15 residues long. V lost 1 base, J lost 4 bases, and 3 bases stayed unmatched. In DNA form, the CDR3 reads TGTGCCAGCAGCCAAGCGGGACTACTCACCGGGGAGCTGTTTTTT. Protein: CASSQAGLLTGELFF.

The rearrangement joins TRBV24-1 to TRBJ2-1; the match to TRBD2 covers 13 bases. Germline V CDR1 and CDR2: KGHDR, SFDVKD. This CDR3 contains 17 residues. V shed 3 bases, J shed 6 bases, and the junction held 7 bases outside the gene matches. CDR3 DNA sequence: TGTGCCACCAGTGATCCCGGGACTAGCGGGGTAGTCAATGAGCAGTTCTTC. It translates to CATSDPGTSGVVNEQFF.